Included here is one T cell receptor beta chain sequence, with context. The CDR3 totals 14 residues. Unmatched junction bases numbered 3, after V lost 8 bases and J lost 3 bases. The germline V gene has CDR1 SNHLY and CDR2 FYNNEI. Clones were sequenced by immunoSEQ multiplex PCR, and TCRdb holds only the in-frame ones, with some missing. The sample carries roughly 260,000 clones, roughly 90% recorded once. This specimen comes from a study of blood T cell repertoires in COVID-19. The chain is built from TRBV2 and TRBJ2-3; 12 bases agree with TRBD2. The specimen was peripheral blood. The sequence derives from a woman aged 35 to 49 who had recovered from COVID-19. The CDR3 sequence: CASGGTSGTDTQYF. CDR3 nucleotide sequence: TGTGCCAGCGGCGGGACTAGCGGGACAGATACGCAGTATTTT.